This T cell receptor (beta chain) was identified in a study of T and B cells in COVID-19 patients. Findings of the study overall: Sorted SARS-CoV-2-responsive or tetramer+ T cells and CD4+, regulatory and CD8+ subsets were not yet sequenced.

From blood, 250-500 ng of genomic DNA served as TRB template. A note on this clonotype: Its antigen is unidentified.

TRB rearrangements were amplified by multiplex PCR with BIOMED2 TRB-A/B primers. TCRdb reprocessed the multiplex PCR reads via MiXCR and lists one record per CDR3 protein. Of roughly 8,400 distinct CDR3 sequences in the sample, about 23% were seen once. Germline V gene lookup returns CDR1 MNHNY and CDR2 SVGAGI (reference sequence). V was cut by 6 bases and J by 3 bases, with 18 bases left in between. This CDR3 is built from 16 residues. The rearrangement uses TRBV6-6 and TRBJ1-5; TRBD1 is a possible D gene (5 bases). Specimen: blood. The TCR originated in a human donor who had recovered from COVID-19. The CDR3 loop is CASRTDPPNTNQPQHF. The CDR3 DNA is TGTGCCAGCAGGACAGACCCGCCCAACACCAATCAGCCCCAGCATTTT.